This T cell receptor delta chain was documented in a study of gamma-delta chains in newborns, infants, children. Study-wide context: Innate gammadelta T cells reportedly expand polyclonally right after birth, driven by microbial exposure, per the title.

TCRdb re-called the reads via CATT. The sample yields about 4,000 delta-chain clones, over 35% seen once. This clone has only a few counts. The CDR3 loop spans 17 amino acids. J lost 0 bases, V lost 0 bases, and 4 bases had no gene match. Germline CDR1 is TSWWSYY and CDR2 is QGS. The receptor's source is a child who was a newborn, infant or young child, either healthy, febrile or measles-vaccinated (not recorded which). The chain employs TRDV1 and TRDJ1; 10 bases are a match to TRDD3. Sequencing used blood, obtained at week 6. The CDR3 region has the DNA TGTGCTCTTGGGGAACTGGGGGATACGCCGTACACCGATAAACTCATCTTT. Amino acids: CALGELGDTPYTDKLIF.